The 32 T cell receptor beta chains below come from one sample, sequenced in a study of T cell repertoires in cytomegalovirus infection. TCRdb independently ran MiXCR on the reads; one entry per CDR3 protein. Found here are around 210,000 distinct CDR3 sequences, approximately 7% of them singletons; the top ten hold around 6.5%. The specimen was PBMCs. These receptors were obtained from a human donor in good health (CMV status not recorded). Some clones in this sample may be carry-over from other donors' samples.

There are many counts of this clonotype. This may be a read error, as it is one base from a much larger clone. CDR3 protein: CASIGTGNQPQHF. The CDR3 DNA reads as TGTGCCAGCATCGGGACAGGCAATCAGCCCCAGCATTTT. The chain links TRBV6-2 or TRBV6-3 to TRBJ1-5; TRBD1 agrees at 7 bases. The CDR3 totals 13 residues. With 7 bases clipped from V and 2 bases from J, the junction kept 2 bases outside the gene matches. Looked up from germline, CDR1 is MNHEY and CDR2 is SVGEGT.

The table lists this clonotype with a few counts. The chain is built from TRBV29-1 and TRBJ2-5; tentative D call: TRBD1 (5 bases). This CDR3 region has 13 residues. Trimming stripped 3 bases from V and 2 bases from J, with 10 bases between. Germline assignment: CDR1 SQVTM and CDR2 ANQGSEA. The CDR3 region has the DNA TGCAGCGTTGATCGACAGTTGCAAGAGACCCAGTACTTC. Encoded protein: CSVDRQLQETQYF.

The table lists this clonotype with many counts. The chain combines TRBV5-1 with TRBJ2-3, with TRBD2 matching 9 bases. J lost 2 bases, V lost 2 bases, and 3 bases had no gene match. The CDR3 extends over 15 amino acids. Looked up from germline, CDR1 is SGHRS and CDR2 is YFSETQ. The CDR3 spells CASSFSGGYTDTQYF. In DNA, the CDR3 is TGCGCCAGCAGCTTTAGCGGGGGTTACACAGATACGCAGTATTTT.

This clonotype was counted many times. CDR3: CASSPGLAGAGETQYF. CDR3 DNA sequence: TGCGCCAGCAGCCCGGGACTAGCGGGGGCAGGGGAGACCCAGTACTTC. The rearrangement uses TRBV5-1 and TRBJ2-5, with TRBD2 matching over 14 bases. With 4 bases clipped from V and 5 bases from J, the junction kept 7 bases outside the gene matches. This CDR3 comprises 16 residues. Looked up from germline, CDR1 is SGHRS and CDR2 is YFSETQ.

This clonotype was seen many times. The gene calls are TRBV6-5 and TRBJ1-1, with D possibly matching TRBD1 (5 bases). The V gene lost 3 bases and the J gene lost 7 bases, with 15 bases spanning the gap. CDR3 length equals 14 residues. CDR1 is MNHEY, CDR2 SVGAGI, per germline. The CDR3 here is CASSYIGANDEAFF. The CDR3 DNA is TGTGCCAGCAGTTATATAGGGGCGAATGATGAAGCTTTCTTT.

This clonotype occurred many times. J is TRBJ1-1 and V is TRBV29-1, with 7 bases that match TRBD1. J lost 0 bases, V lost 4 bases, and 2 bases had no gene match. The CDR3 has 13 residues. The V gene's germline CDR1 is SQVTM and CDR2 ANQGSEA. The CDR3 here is CSVGTGMNTEAFF. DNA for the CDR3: TGCAGCGTTGGGACAGGTATGAACACTGAAGCTTTCTTT.

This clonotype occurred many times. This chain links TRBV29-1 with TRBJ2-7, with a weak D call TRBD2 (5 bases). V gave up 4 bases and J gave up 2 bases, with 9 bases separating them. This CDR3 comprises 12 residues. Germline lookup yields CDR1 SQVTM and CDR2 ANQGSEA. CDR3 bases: TGCAGCGTTGGTCCCGGGGCCTACGAGCAGTACTTC. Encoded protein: CSVGPGAYEQYF.

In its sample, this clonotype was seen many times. The CDR3: CSDQQGVYGYTF. CDR3 in DNA: TGCAGCGATCAACAGGGGGTTTATGGCTACACCTTC. This chain links TRBV29-1 with TRBJ1-2; 8 positions agree with TRBD1. The V gene end was trimmed by 7 bases and the J gene end by 5 bases; junction bases not matched to a gene: 6. Germline V gene data show CDR1 as SQVTM and CDR2 as ANQGSEA. The CDR3 contains 12 residues.

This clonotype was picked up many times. CDR3 amino acids: CASSLFGSNTEAFF. As DNA, the CDR3 is TGTGCCAGCAGCTTATTCGGGTCGAACACTGAAGCTTTCTTT. The J gene is TRBJ1-1, the V gene TRBV7-9, with no clear D. Trimming stripped 2 bases from V and 1 base from J, with 8 bases between. In germline, CDR1 is SEHNR, CDR2 FQNEAQ (reference sequence). The CDR3 sequence is 14 residues long.

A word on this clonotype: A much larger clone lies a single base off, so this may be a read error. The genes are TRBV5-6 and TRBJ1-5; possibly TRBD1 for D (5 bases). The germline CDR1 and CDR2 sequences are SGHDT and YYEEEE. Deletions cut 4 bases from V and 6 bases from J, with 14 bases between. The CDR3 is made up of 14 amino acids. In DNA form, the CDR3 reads TGTGCCAGCAGCCAGTGCAGGGTTATTCAGCCCCAGCATTTT. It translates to CASSQCRVIQPQHF.

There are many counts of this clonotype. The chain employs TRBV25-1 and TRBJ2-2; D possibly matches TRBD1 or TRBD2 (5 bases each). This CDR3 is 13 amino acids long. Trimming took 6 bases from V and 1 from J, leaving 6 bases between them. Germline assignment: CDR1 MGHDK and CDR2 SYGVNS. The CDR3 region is CASRGVNTGELFF. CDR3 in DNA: TGTGCCAGCAGGGGGGTGAACACCGGGGAGCTGTTTTTT.

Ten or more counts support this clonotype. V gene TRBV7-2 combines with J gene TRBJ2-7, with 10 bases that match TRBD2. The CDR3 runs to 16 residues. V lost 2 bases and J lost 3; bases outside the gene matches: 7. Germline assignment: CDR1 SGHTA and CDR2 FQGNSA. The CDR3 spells CASSLRLAGANYEQYF. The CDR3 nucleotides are TGTGCCAGCAGCTTACGTCTAGCGGGGGCGAACTACGAGCAGTACTTC.

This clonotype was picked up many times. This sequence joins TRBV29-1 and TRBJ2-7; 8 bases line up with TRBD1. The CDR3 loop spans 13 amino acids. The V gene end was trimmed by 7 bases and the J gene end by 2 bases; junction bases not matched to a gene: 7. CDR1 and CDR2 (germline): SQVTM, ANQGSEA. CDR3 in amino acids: CSAIGQGPYEQYF. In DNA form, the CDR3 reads TGCAGCGCGATAGGACAGGGTCCCTACGAGCAGTACTTC.

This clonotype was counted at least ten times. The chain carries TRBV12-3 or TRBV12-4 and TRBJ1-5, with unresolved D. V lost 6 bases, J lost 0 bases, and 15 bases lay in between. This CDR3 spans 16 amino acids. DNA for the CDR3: TGTGCCAGCAGCCGGGGAGAACGAATTAGCAATCAGCCCCAGCATTTT. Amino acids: CASSRGERISNQPQHF.

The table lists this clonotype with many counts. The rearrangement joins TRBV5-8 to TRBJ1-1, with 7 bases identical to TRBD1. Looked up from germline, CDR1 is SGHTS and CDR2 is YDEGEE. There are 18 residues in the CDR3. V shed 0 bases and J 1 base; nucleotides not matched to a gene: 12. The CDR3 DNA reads TGTGCCAGCAGCTTGGAAGTGGGACCGACAGGGAGGAACACTGAAGCTTTCTTT. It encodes CASSLEVGPTGRNTEAFF.

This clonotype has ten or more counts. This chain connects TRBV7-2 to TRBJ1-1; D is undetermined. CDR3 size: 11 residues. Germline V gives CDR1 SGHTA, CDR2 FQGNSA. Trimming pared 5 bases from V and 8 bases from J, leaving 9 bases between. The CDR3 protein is CASSLSPEAFF. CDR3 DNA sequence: TGTGCCAGCAGCCTTTCGCCAGAAGCTTTCTTT.

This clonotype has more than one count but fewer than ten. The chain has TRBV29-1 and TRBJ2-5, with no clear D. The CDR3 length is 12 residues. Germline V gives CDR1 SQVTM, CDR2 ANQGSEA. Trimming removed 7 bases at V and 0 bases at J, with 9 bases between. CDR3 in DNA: TGCAGCGCTATGACAAACCAAGAGACCCAGTACTTC. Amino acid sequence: CSAMTNQETQYF.

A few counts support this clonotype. CDR3 nucleotides: TGTGCTAGTGGTTTGGGTGGGGGGGCGAACTATGGCTACACCTTC. The encoded protein is CASGLGGGANYGYTF. The chain is built from TRBV12-5 and TRBJ1-2; TRBD1 is a possible D gene (6 bases). The CDR3 contains 15 residues. V lost 1 base to trimming and J lost 2 bases, with 11 bases between them. Germline V gene lookup returns CDR1 LGHNT and CDR2 FRNRAP.

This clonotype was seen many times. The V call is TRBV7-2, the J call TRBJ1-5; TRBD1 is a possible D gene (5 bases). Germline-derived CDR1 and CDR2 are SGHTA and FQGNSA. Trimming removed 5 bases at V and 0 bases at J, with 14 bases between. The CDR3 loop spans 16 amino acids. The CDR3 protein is CASSQKWDLSNQPQHF. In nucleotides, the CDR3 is TGTGCCAGCAGCCAAAAGTGGGACCTTAGCAATCAGCCCCAGCATTTT. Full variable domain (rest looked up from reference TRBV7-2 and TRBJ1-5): GAGVSQSPSNKVTEKGKDVELRCDPISGHTALYWYRQSLGQGLEFLIYFQGNSAPDKSGLPSDRFSAERTGGSVSTLTIQRTQQEDSAVYLCASSQKWDLSNQPQHFGDGTRLSIL.

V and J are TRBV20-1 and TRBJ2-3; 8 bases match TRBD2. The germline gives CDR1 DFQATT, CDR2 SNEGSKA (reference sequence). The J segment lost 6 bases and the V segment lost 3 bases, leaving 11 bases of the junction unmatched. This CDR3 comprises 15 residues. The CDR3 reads CSASRERGPGDTQYF. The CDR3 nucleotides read TGCAGTGCTAGTCGCGAGCGGGGGCCTGGGGATACGCAGTATTTT.

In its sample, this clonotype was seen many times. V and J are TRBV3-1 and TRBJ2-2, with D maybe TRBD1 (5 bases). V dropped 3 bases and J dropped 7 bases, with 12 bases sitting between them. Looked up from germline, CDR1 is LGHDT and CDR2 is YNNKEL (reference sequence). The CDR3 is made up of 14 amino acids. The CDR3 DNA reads TGTGCCAGCAGCCACGCAGGGAATAACGGGGAGCTGTTTTTT. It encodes CASSHAGNNGELFF.

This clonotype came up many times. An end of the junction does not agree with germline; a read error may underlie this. The CDR3 region is CASSLGTADYAQYF. In DNA, the CDR3 is TGTGCCAGCAGCTTAGGGACAGCCGATTACGCGCAGTACTTC. The chain employs TRBV7-6 and TRBJ2-7; D might be TRBD1 (6 bases). CDR3 size: 14 residues. The germline V gene has CDR1 SGHVS and CDR2 FNYEAQ.

CDR3 sequence (DNA): TGTGCCAGCGGCGTAGCGAACGAATACGAGCAGTACTTC. Its translation: CASGVANEYEQYF. The V and J genes are TRBV7-2 and TRBJ2-7; possible D gene TRBD2, 5 bases. Deletions cut 8 bases from V and 4 bases from J, with 15 bases between. The CDR3 is 13 residues long. Germline V gives CDR1 SGHTA, CDR2 FQGNSA.

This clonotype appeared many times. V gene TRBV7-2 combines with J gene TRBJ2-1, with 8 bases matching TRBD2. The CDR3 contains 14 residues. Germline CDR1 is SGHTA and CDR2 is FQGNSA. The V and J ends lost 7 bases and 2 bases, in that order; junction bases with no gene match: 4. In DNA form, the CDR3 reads TGTGCCAGCATCAGCGGGGGCACCTACAATGAGCAGTTCTTC. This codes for CASISGGTYNEQFF.

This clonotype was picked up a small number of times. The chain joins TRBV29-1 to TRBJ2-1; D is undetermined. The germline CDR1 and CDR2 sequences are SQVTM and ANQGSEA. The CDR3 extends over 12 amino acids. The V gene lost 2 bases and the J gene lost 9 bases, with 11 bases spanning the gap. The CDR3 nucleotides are TGCAGCGTTGAAAAGGAAAGCGCTGAGCAGTTCTTC. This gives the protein CSVEKESAEQFF.

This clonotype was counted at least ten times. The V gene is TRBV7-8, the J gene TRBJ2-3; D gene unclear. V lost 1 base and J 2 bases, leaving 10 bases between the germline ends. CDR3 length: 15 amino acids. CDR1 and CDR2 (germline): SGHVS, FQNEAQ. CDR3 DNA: TGTGCCAGCAGCTTAGGGGGATCGGCCACAGATACGCAGTATTTT. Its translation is CASSLGGSATDTQYF.

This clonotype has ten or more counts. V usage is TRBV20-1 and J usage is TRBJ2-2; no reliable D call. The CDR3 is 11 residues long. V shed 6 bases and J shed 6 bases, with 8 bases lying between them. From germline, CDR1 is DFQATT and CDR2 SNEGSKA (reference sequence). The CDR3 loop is CSAQKAGELFF. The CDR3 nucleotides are TGCAGTGCCCAAAAGGCCGGGGAGCTGTTTTTT.

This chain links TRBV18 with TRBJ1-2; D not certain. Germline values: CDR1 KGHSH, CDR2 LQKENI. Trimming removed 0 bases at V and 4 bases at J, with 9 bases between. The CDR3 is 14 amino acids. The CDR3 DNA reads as TGTGCCAGCTCACCACCGCAGATAATCTATGGCTACACCTTC. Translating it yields CASSPPQIIYGYTF.

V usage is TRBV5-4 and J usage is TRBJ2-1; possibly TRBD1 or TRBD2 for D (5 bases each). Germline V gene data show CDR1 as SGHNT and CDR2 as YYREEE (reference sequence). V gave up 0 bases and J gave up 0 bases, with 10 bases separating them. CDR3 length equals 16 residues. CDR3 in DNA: TGTGCCAGCAGCTTGGGAGGGGCGATCTCCTACAATGAGCAGTTCTTC. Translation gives CASSLGGAISYNEQFF.

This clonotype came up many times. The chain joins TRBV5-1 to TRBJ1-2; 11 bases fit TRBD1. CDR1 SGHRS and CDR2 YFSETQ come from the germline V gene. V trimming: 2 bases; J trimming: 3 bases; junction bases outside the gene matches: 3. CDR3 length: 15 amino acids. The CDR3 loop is CASSFGTGGDYGYTF. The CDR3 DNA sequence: TGCGCCAGCAGCTTCGGGACAGGGGGGGACTATGGCTACACCTTC.

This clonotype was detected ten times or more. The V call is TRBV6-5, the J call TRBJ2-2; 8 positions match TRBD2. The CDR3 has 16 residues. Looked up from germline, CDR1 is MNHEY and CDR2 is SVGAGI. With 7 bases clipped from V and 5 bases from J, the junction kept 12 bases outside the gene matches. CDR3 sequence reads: CASKIRGGYRTGELFF. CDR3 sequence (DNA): TGTGCCAGCAAAATCCGGGGGGGGTACAGAACCGGGGAGCTGTTTTTT.

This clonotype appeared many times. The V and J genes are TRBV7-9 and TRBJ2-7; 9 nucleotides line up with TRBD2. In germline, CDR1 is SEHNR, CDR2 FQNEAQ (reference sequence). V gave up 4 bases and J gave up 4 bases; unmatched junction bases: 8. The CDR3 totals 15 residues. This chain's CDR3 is CASSSAAGGAYEQYF. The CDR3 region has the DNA TGTGCCAGCAGCTCGGCGGCGGGAGGGGCATACGAGCAGTACTTC.